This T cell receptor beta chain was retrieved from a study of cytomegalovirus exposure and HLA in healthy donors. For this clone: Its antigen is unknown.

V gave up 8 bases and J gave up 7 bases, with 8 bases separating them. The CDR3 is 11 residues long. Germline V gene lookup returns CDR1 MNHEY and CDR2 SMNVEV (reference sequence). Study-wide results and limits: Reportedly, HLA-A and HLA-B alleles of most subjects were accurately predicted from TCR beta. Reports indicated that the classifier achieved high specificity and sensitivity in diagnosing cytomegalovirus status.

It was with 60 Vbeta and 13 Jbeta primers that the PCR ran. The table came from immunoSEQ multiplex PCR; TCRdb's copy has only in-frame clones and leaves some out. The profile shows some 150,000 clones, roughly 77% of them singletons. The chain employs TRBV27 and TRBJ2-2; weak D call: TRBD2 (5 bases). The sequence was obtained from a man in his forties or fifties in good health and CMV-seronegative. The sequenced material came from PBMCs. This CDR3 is CASEGGGELFF. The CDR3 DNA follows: TGTGCCAGCGAGGGCGGCGGGGAGCTGTTTTTT.